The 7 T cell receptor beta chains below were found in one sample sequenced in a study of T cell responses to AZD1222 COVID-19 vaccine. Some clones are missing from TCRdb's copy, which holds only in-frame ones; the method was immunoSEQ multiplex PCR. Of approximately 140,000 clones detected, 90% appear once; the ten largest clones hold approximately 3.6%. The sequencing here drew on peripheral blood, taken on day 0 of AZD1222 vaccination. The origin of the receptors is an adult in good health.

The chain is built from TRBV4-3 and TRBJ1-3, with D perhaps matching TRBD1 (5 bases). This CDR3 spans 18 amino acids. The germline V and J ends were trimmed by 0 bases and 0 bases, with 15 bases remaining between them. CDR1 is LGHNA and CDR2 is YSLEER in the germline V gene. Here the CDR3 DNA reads TGCGCCAGCAGCCAAGATTGGGGGATGGCAGCCTCTGGAAACACCATATATTTT. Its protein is CASSQDWGMAASGNTIYF.

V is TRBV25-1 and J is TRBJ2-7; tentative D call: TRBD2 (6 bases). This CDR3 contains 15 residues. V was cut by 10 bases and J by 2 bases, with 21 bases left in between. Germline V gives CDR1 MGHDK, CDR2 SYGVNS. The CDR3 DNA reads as TGTGCCACCGACGCGGGGCACAGCTATACCTACGAGCAGTACTTC. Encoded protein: CATDAGHSYTYEQYF.

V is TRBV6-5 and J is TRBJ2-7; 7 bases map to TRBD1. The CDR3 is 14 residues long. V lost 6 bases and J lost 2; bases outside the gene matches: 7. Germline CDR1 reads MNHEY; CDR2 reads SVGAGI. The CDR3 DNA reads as TGTGCCAGCAGCTCCGGGACAGCTACCTACGAGCAGTACTTC. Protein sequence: CASSSGTATYEQYF.

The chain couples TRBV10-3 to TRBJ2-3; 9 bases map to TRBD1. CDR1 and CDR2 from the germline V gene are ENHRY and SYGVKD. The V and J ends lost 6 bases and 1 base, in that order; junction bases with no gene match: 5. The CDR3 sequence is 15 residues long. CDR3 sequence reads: CAIRGTGLGTDTQYF. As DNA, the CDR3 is TGTGCCATCAGGGGGACAGGGCTGGGCACAGATACGCAGTATTTT.

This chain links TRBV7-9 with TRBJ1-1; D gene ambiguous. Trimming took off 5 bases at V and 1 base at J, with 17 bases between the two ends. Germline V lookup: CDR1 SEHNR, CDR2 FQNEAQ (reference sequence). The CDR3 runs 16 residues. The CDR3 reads CASSPLIAGPNTEAFF. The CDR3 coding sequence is TGTGCCAGCAGCCCCCTCATAGCAGGCCCGAACACTGAAGCTTTCTTT. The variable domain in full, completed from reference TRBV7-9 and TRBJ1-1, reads DTGVSQNPRHKITKRGQNVTFRCDPISEHNRLYWYRQTLGQGPEFLTYFQNEAQLEKSRLLSDRFSAERPKGSFSTLEIQRTEQGDSAMYLCASSPLIAGPNTEAFFGQGTRLTVV.

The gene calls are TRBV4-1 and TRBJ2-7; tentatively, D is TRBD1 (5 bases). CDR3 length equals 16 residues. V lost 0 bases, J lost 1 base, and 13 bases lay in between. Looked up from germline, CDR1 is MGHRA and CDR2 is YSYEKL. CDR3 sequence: CASSQDWTRSSYEQYF. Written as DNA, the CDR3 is TGCGCCAGCAGCCAAGATTGGACAAGGAGTTCCTACGAGCAGTACTTC.

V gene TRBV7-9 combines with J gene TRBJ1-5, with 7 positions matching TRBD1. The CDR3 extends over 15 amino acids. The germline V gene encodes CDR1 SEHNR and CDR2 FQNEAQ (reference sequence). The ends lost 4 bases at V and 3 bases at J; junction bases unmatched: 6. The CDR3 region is CASSSTRGPNQPQHF. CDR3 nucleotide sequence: TGTGCCAGCAGCTCCACAAGGGGGCCCAATCAGCCCCAGCATTTT.